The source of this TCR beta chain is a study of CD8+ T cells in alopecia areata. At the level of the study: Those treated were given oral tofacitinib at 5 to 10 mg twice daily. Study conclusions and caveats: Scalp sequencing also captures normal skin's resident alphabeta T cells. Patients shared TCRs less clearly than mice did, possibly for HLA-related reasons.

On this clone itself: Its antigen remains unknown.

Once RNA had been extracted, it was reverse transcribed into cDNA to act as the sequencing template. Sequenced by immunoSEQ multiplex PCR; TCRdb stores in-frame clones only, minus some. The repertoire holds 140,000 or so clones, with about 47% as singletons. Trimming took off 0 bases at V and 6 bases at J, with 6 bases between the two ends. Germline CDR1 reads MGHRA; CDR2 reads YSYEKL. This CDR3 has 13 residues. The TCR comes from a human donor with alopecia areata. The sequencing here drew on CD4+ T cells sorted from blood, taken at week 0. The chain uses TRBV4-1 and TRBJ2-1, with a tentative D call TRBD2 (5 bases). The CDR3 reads CASSQDGVNEQFF. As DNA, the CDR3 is TGCGCCAGCAGCCAAGACGGGGTCAATGAGCAGTTCTTC.